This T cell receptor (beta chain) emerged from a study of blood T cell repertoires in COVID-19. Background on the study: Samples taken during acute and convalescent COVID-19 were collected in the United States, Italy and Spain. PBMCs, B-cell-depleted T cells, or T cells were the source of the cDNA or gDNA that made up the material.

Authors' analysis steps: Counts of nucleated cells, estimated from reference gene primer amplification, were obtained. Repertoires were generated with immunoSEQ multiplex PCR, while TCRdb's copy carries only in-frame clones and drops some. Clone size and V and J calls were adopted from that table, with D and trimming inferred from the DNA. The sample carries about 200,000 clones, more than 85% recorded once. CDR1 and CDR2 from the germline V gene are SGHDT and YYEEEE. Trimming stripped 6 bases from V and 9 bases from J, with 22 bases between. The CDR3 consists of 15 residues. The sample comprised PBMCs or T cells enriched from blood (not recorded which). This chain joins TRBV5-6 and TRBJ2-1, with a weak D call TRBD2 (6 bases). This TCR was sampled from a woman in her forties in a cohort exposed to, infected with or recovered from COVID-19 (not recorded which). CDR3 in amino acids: CASTQGRLASGEQFF. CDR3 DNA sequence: TGTGCCAGCACCCAAGGGAGGCTAGCGAGCGGTGAGCAGTTCTTC.